Listed below are T cell receptor beta chains from one sample, sequenced in a study of blood T cell repertoires in COVID-19. The assay was immunoSEQ multiplex PCR, and TCRdb's table has in-frame clones only and misses some. The data hold 110,000 to 150,000 clones, with 75% to 85% observed a single time. The sequenced sample was peripheral blood. The receptors originated from an elderly woman with acute or convalescent COVID-19. Both conserved end residues are part of each CDR3. The D gene is left open where the match is weak. Size is stated for part of the rows, as once, few or many counts, or as a class when the clone is expanded.

clone_size | j_call | v_call | d_call | cdr3_nt | cdr3_aa
NA | TRBJ2-1 | TRBV6-1 | NA | TGTGCCAGCAGAGAAGGGGACACGGTGGATGAGCAGTTCTTC | CASREGDTVDEQFF
NA | TRBJ2-1 | TRBV30 | NA | TGTGCCTCACTAGAGAGGGGGGAGCAGTTCTTC | CASLERGEQFF
NA | TRBJ1-2 | TRBV15 | TRBD1 | TGTGCCACCAGCAGAGAACCGGGACAGATGCTCTTCACCTTC | CATSREPGQMLFTF
once | TRBJ2-5 | TRBV24-1 | TRBD1 | TGTGCCACCAGTGATACCTTAGGACAGGGGATGAATGAAGAGACCCAGTACTTC | CATSDTLGQGMNEETQYF
many | TRBJ1-2 | TRBV18 | TRBD1 | TGTGCCAGCTCACCGGGTACAGGGGTCGGAGAAGATGGCTACACCTTC | CASSPGTGVGEDGYTF
NA | TRBJ1-2 | TRBV28 | NA | TGTGCCAGCAGTTTCCTTCCTTCGGGCTACACCTTC | CASSFLPSGYTF
NA | TRBJ1-1 | TRBV11-3 | NA | TGTGCCAGCAGCGGTCACGGGGGCACTGAAGCTTTCTTT | CASSGHGGTEAFF
NA | TRBJ1-1 | TRBV6-1 | TRBD1 | TGTGCCAGCAGCGAACCGGGACAGGGGGCAAGGACTGAAGCTTTCTTT | CASSEPGQGARTEAFF
NA | TRBJ2-1 | TRBV10-2 | TRBD2 | TGCGCCAGCAGGCGGACTAGCGTCTCGAATGAGCAGTTCTTC | CASRRTSVSNEQFF
once | TRBJ2-7 | TRBV6-6 | TRBD2 | TGTGCCAGCAGAGCGAGCGGGGGGGCCTACGAGCAGTACTTC | CASRASGGAYEQYF
NA | TRBJ1-2 | TRBV5-1 | TRBD1 | TGCGCCAGCAGCTCAGGGGGCGTAGAGGGCTACACCTTC | CASSSGGVEGYTF
NA | TRBJ2-2 | TRBV10-3 | NA | TGTGCCATCCGGGAGAACACCGGGGAGCTGTTTTTT | CAIRENTGELFF
NA | TRBJ2-3 | TRBV25-1 | TRBD2 | TGTGCCAGCAGGGGGGGGGATACGCAGTATTTT | CASRGGDTQYF
NA | TRBJ2-3 | TRBV24-1 | TRBD2 | TGTGCCACCAGTGCCGTCCAGGGGGCAGATAGCGGGGGGGCCACAGATACGCAGTATTTT | CATSAVQGADSGGATDTQYF
NA | TRBJ2-1 | TRBV28 | NA | TGTGCCAGCAGTTTAACGACTTACAATGAGCAGTTCTTC | CASSLTTYNEQFF
NA | TRBJ2-7 | TRBV4-1 | TRBD1 | TGCGCCAGCAGCCGGGGCTTATACGGACCTTCTGTGGGGACAGGGTTGAACGAGCAGTACTTC | CASSRGLYGPSVGTGLNEQYF
NA | TRBJ2-1 | TRBV20-1 | NA | TGCAGTGCTAGCGGGTCCAGGCAGTTCTTC | CSASGSRQFF
NA | TRBJ2-3 | TRBV19 | NA | TGTGCCAGTTCCTTGGGGCGAGATACGCAGTATTTT | CASSLGRDTQYF
NA | TRBJ2-2 | TRBV27 | NA | TGTGCCAGCAGTTTATCTTCCCTAGCGTTGAACACCGGGGAGCTGTTTTTT | CASSLSSLALNTGELFF
NA | TRBJ2-2 | TRBV2 | NA | TGTGCCAGCAGTTCGGGGTCGGGAGTCTACGGGGAGCTGTTTTTT | CASSSGSGVYGELFF
NA | TRBJ1-1 | TRBV5-6 | NA | TGTGCCAGCAGCTTGGAGAGGGCCCTGAACACTGAAGCTTTCTTT | CASSLERALNTEAFF
NA | TRBJ2-3 | TRBV4-2 | NA | TGTGCCAGCAGCCAACCCTTCACAGATACGCAGTATTTT | CASSQPFTDTQYF
NA | TRBJ2-1 | TRBV7-8 | NA | TGTGCCAGCAGCTCCCTCCTCCGGGACTCATTTCGGAATGAGCAGTTCTTC | CASSSLLRDSFRNEQFF
NA | TRBJ1-1 | TRBV11-2 | TRBD1 | TGTGCCAGCAGCTTAATGGGGACAGGAGCTTTCTTT | CASSLMGTGAFF
NA | TRBJ1-1 | TRBV7-8 | TRBD1 | TGTGCCAGCAGCTTAGAGAGGGACAGCAACACTGAAGCTTTCTTT | CASSLERDSNTEAFF
few | TRBJ2-7 | TRBV5-1 | NA | TGCGCCAGCAGCGGGGGGTCAGGCTCCTACGAGCAGTACTTC | CASSGGSGSYEQYF
NA | TRBJ2-1 | TRBV7-2 | TRBD2 | TGTGCCAGCAGCTTGGAGGGAGGGTACAATGAGCAGTTCTTC | CASSLEGGYNEQFF
once | TRBJ1-1 | TRBV6-5 | NA | TGTGCCAGCAGACGACAGGTAAGCACTGAAGCTTTCTTT | CASRRQVSTEAFF
once | TRBJ2-1 | TRBV28 | TRBD1 | TGTGCCAGCACCCCAAGGGGGCAGCTCAATGAGCAGTTCTTC | CASTPRGQLNEQFF
NA | TRBJ1-1 | TRBV3-1/TRBV3-2 | TRBD1 | TGTGCCAGCAGCCAAGCCGGGACAGGCAATCATGAAGCTTTCTTT | CASSQAGTGNHEAFF
NA | TRBJ2-7 | TRBV10-2 | TRBD2 | TGCGCCAGCAGCCTAGCGGGAGCCCTCACCTACGAGCAGTACTTC | CASSLAGALTYEQYF